This T cell receptor beta chain emerged from a study of OX40 agonist ivuxolimab in advanced cancers. General observations from the study: In general, CD8+ T cells held more expanded clones than CD4+ did, on average. Partial responders dosed at 0.1-3.0 mg/kg displayed clonal expansion ranking among the lowest. The investigators did not determine what antigen specificity the expanded peripheral T cells had.

Measured with immunoSEQ multiplex PCR; TCRdb has only the in-frame clones, and not every one. The repertoire holds some 35,000 clones, around four fifths seen once, with about 25% in the top ten. As concerns this clone: Antigen: not known.

CDR1 and CDR2 from the germline V gene are MGHRA and YSYEKL. The V gene lost 4 bases and the J gene lost 1 base, with 8 bases spanning the gap. CDR3 length equals 13 residues. The genes are TRBV4-1 and TRBJ2-7; D perhaps matches TRBD2 (6 bases). The receptor's source is an adult with an advanced solid tumor such as melanoma, head and neck, liver or kidney cancer. The sequences come from CD4+ or CD8+ T cells sorted from blood, collected in a trial of the OX40 agonist ivuxolimab. The CDR3 DNA reads as TGCGCCAGCAGCCCGGGACTTTCCTACGAGCAGTACTTC. This sequence encodes CASSPGLSYEQYF.